The 27 T cell receptor beta chains in this list originate from one sample, sequenced in a study of identical twins. TCRdb re-analysed the 5' RACE reads in MiXCR, keeping a single row per CDR3 protein. The sample shows 500,000 to 700,000 distinct CDR3 sequences, roughly 7.1% of them seen only once. The data were also submitted as part of a second study, on yellow fever vaccine responses in identical twins.

Sequencing was carried out using PBMCs. The receptors come from a woman younger than 30 in good health.

This clonotype showed up just a few times. Germline and junction disagree at one end, which may indicate a read error. This chain joins TRBV3-1 and TRBJ2-3; 9 nucleotides line up with TRBD2. The germline V gene has CDR1 LGHDT and CDR2 YNNKEL (reference sequence). The CDR3 contains 17 residues. CDR3 in DNA: TGTGCCAGCAGCAAAGAACCCGCTAGCGGGATCACAGATACGCAGTATTTT. As protein: CASSKEPASGITDTQYF.

This clonotype has ten or more counts. The chain uses TRBV10-3 and TRBJ2-1, with 9 bases matching TRBD2. The junction had 11 bases not matched to a gene; V was cut back by 3 bases and J by 5 bases. The CDR3 runs 17 residues. From germline, CDR1 is ENHRY and CDR2 SYGVKD. CDR3 in DNA: TGTGCCATCAGTGATGCGTTAGGCGGGAGGGGGAACAATGAGCAGTTCTTC. It is translated as CAISDALGGRGNNEQFF.

This clonotype was found many times. The gene calls are TRBV3-1 and TRBJ2-1; TRBD2 matches 8 bases. The CDR3 is 14 amino acids. CDR1 and CDR2 from the germline V gene are LGHDT and YNNKEL (reference sequence). J was trimmed by 12 bases and V by 1 base; bases with no gene match: 8. The DNA for the CDR3 is TGTGCCAGCAGCCAAGCCCCGGGAGGGAGTTGGCAGTTCTTC. Translating it yields CASSQAPGGSWQFF.

This clonotype was counted between two and nine times. The J gene is TRBJ2-7, the V gene TRBV20-1; 7 nucleotides align to TRBD2. The V segment lost 6 bases and the J segment 6 bases; nucleotides outside the gene matches: 14. Germline CDR1 is DFQATT and CDR2 is SNEGSKA (reference sequence). The CDR3 is 14 amino acids. The CDR3 DNA is TGCAGTGCAAGGGCAGGGCGGGAGTCTAGCGAGCAGTACTTC. This gives the protein CSARAGRESSEQYF.

V usage is TRBV12-3 or TRBV12-4 and J usage is TRBJ1-2; D unclear. This CDR3 comprises 15 residues. V was clipped by 7 bases and J by 0 bases, with 15 bases between them. The CDR3 loop reads CASKSQGNSNYGYTF. The CDR3 nucleotides are TGTGCCAGCAAGTCACAAGGGAATTCTAACTATGGCTACACCTTC.

V is TRBV11-2 and J is TRBJ2-5; 14 bases agree with TRBD2. Germline assignment: CDR1 SGHAT and CDR2 FQNNGV. This CDR3 is built from 16 residues. Trimming removed 5 bases from V and 6 bases from J; junction bases left unmatched: 8. CDR3 nucleotides: TGTGCCAGCAGCGACGTCGGGACTAGCGGGAGTAAGACCCAGTACTTC. Its translation: CASSDVGTSGSKTQYF.

The chain employs TRBV5-1 and TRBJ2-1; 9 positions agree with TRBD2. Germline V lookup: CDR1 SGHRS, CDR2 YFSETQ. With V trimmed by 5 bases and J by 2 bases, 2 bases remained unmatched. This CDR3 has 14 amino acids. CDR3 residues: CASRPSGTYNEQFF. DNA for the CDR3: TGCGCCAGCAGGCCTAGCGGGACCTACAATGAGCAGTTCTTC. Based on the CDR3 plus reference TRBV5-1 and TRBJ2-1, the full variable domain is KAGVTQTPRYLIKTRGQQVTLSCSPISGHRSVSWYQQTPGQGLQFLFEYFSETQRNKGNFPGRFSGRQFSNSRSEMNVSTLELGDSALYLCASRPSGTYNEQFFGPGTRLTVL.

This clonotype was observed a few times. The J gene is TRBJ2-3, the V gene TRBV14; D ambiguous. V shed 7 bases and J shed 4 bases, with 15 bases lying between them. The CDR3 sequence is 14 residues long. Germline V CDR1 and CDR2: SGHDN, FVKESK. The CDR3 loop is CASTPIGSADTQYF. The CDR3 coding sequence is TGTGCCAGCACTCCTATAGGGTCAGCAGATACGCAGTATTTT.

This clonotype came up a few times. The chain combines TRBV28 with TRBJ1-1; D is ambiguous. The CDR3 has 11 amino acids. V dropped 1 base and J dropped 10 bases, with 7 bases sitting between them. CDR1 is MDHEN, CDR2 SYDVKM, per germline. The CDR3 sequence is CASSLLYGAFF. The CDR3 coding sequence is TGTGCCAGCAGTTTATTGTACGGAGCTTTCTTT.

This CDR3 is CASSASGGVSNQPQHF. The CDR3 nucleotides are TGTGCCAGCAGTGCTTCGGGCGGGGTTAGCAATCAGCCCCAGCATTTT. The gene calls are TRBV6-1 and TRBJ1-5; no clear D gene. The CDR3 spans 16 residues. Trimming took 4 bases from V and 0 from J, leaving 13 bases between them. Germline V gives CDR1 MNHNS, CDR2 SASEGT.

CDR3 loop: CSAHRDFEQFF. The CDR3 bases are TGCAGTGCTCACCGCGACTTCGAGCAGTTCTTC. The genes are TRBV20-1 and TRBJ2-1, with D hard to call. The CDR3 is 11 amino acids. Trimming took 5 bases from V and 10 from J, leaving 12 bases between them. From germline, CDR1 is DFQATT and CDR2 SNEGSKA (reference sequence).

This clonotype was seen many times. The J gene is TRBJ2-5, the V gene TRBV20-1; 8 bases are shared with TRBD2. In germline, CDR1 is DFQATT, CDR2 SNEGSKA (reference sequence). V gave up 2 bases and J gave up 1 base; unmatched junction bases: 0. This CDR3 contains 13 residues. CDR3 nucleotides: TGCAGTGCTAGACTAGCGGGCCAAGAGACCCAGTACTTC. Translating it yields CSARLAGQETQYF.

CDR3 sequence reads: CASSAGGDGNTIYF. CDR3 DNA: TGTGCCAGCAGCGCTGGAGGGGACGGAAACACCATATATTTT. The V call is TRBV13, the J call TRBJ1-3; tentative D call: TRBD1 (5 bases). This CDR3 is 14 amino acids long. V was cut by 5 bases and J by 4 bases, with 12 bases left in between. Germline lookup yields CDR1 PRHDT and CDR2 FYEKMQ (reference sequence).

Only a few counts were recorded for this clonotype. J is TRBJ2-7 and V is TRBV2, with no clear D. This CDR3 region has 13 residues. Germline loops: CDR1 SNHLY, CDR2 FYNNEI. The V end lost 4 bases, the J end lost 3 bases, and 10 bases lay between the germline ends. CDR3 DNA sequence: TGTGCCAGCAGTGCGGAGCTGATCTACGAGCAGTACTTC. Translated: CASSAELIYEQYF.

This clonotype came up many times. This rearrangement joins TRBV24-1 to TRBJ2-3; 8 bases are shared with TRBD1. The CDR3 extends over 16 amino acids. CDR1 is KGHDR, CDR2 SFDVKD, per germline. Trimming removed 4 bases from V and 0 bases from J; junction bases left unmatched: 5. The CDR3 is CATSEGQGGSTDTQYF. In DNA, the CDR3 is TGTGCCACCAGTGAAGGACAGGGTGGAAGCACAGATACGCAGTATTTT.

This clonotype was recorded a few times. V and J are TRBV5-1 and TRBJ2-1, with TRBD2 identical over 15 bases. Looked up from germline, CDR1 is SGHRS and CDR2 is YFSETQ. The CDR3 contains 17 residues. V dropped 4 bases and J dropped 10; count of bases not matched to a gene: 12. The CDR3 DNA sequence: TGCGCCAGCAGCCCGGGACTAGCGGGAGGCCCGGTGACGGAGCAGTTCTTC. It translates to CASSPGLAGGPVTEQFF.

The chain links TRBV3-1 to TRBJ2-1; D might be TRBD1 (6 bases). The CDR3 has 16 amino acids. The germline CDR1 and CDR2 sequences are LGHDT and YNNKEL (reference sequence). Trimming took off 9 bases at V and 0 bases at J, with 18 bases between the two ends. The DNA of the CDR3 is TGTGCCAGTGGGGGCCGGGCACCGAGCTCCTACAATGAGCAGTTCTTC. It yields the protein CASGGRAPSSYNEQFF.

This clonotype came up a few times. The genes are TRBV21-1 and TRBJ2-7. TRBV21-1 is deemed a pseudogene. The CDR3 runs 12 residues. The DNA of the CDR3 is TGTGCCAGCAGCAGTGACGAGTACGAGCAGTACGTC. This encodes CASSSDEYEQYV.

This clonotype has at least ten counts. The chain combines TRBV3-1 with TRBJ2-2; D ambiguous. With 7 bases removed from V and 4 bases from J, the gap between germline ends came to 4 bases. CDR1 and CDR2 (germline): LGHDT, YNNKEL (reference sequence). This CDR3 contains 11 residues. The CDR3 DNA reads TGTGCCAGCAAGAGCACCGGGGAGCTGTTTTTT. Encoded protein: CASKSTGELFF.

The J gene is TRBJ2-3, the V gene TRBV28; 8 bases are shared with TRBD2. Losses at the gene ends were 7 bases for V and 4 bases for J; bases not matched to a gene: 10. The germline V gene encodes CDR1 MDHEN and CDR2 SYDVKM. The CDR3 is 15 residues long. Here the CDR3 DNA reads TGTGCCAGCACACCCCCGGCGGGAGGCCCAGATACGCAGTATTTT. It encodes CASTPPAGGPDTQYF.

This clonotype was counted only a few times. This chain links TRBV20-1 with TRBJ1-2, with 7 bases that match TRBD1. Germline trimming cut 0 bases from V and 8 bases from J; bases unmatched to any gene: 9. Germline V CDR1 and CDR2: DFQATT, SNEGSKA (reference sequence). The CDR3 is 14 residues long. CDR3 protein: CSARDRRTGLGYTF. The DNA of the CDR3 is TGCAGTGCTAGAGATCGAAGGACAGGTCTCGGCTACACCTTC.

The chain combines TRBV29-1 with TRBJ2-1; the D is unclear. Trimming shortened V by 8 bases and J by 5 bases, and 7 bases separated the two germline ends. The CDR3 sequence is 10 residues long. CDR1 and CDR2 (germline): SQVTM, ANQGSEA. The CDR3 sequence is CSTANNEQFF. The CDR3 DNA reads as TGCAGCACCGCCAACAATGAGCAGTTCTTC.

The J gene is TRBJ2-3, the V gene TRBV28, with D unresolved. The J call may not be correct, given that the DNA end is closer to TRBJ1-5. This CDR3 is built from 13 residues. Per germline, CDR1 MDHEN and CDR2 SYDVKM. CDR3 in DNA: TGTGCCAGCAGCCGCTCTGTCTGGGATACGCAGCATTTT. Translated: CASSRSVWDTQHF.

In its sample, this clonotype was seen a few times. The genes are TRBV10-3 and TRBJ2-1, with 13 bases identical to TRBD2. Germline V lookup: CDR1 ENHRY, CDR2 SYGVKD. The CDR3 is 16 amino acids. With V trimmed by 2 bases and J by 4 bases, 2 bases remained unmatched. CDR3 region: CAISERGLAGYNEQFF. CDR3 DNA sequence: TGTGCCATCAGTGAGAGGGGACTAGCGGGGTACAATGAGCAGTTCTTC.

In this sample, this clonotype turned up a few times. V and J are TRBV2 and TRBJ2-3; tentatively, D is TRBD2 (6 bases). Germline V gives CDR1 SNHLY, CDR2 FYNNEI. This CDR3 comprises 13 residues. V lost 7 bases, J lost 6 bases, and 14 bases lay in between. In DNA form, the CDR3 reads TGTGCCAGCAAGGAGGGACGAGGGGATACGCAGTATTTT. Its translation: CASKEGRGDTQYF. Full variable domain (rest looked up from reference TRBV2 and TRBJ2-3): EPEVTQTPSHQVTQMGQEVILRCVPISNHLYFYWYRQILGQKVEFLVSFYNNEISEKSEIFDDQFSVERPDGSNFTLKIRSTKLEDSAMYFCASKEGRGDTQYFGPGTRLTVL.

At least ten counts were recorded for this clonotype. The genes are TRBV12-3 or TRBV12-4 and TRBJ2-5; 8 bases agree with TRBD2. Trimming at V came to 3 bases and at J to 4 bases, leaving 7 bases not matched to a gene. The CDR3 extends over 15 amino acids. The CDR3: CASSFISRGGETQYF. CDR3 sequence (DNA): TGTGCCAGCAGTTTTATCTCTCGGGGGGGAGAGACCCAGTACTTC.

This clonotype occurred a few times. The gene calls are TRBV15 and TRBJ2-3; no clear D. The CDR3 sequence is 12 residues long. V was shortened by 5 bases and J by 2 bases, with 5 bases between the two germline ends. Germline assignment: CDR1 LNHNV and CDR2 YYDKDF (reference sequence). The CDR3 protein is CATSANTDTQYF. In DNA, the CDR3 is TGTGCCACCAGCGCGAACACAGATACGCAGTATTTT.